The sequence of this TCR beta chain was determined in a study of shared clonotypes between healthy human individuals (TCRdb year 2020). Turning to the overall study: A couple of women and a few men aged 18 to 49 years were included in the cohort. For each donor, three plates each were used for CD4 naive and CD4 memory, two plates were used for CD8 naive, and one plate was used for CD8 memory. The study deeply sequenced blood TCR repertoires of five healthy adults to estimate repertoire size and the extent of clonotype sharing between individuals. To increase sequencing depth and limit assay-specific biases, different laboratories used diverse techniques to prepare libraries and sequence TCR repertoires. Per donor, leukapheresis produced somewhere between about 0.94 and 9.5 billion PBMCs. On the study overall, not on this receptor specifically: Rarefaction of sorted-subset datasets indicated incomplete sequencing despite the large sequencing depth. The genetic and exposure-history diversity represented was limited by the small number of donors. About 5% of naive CD4, 3% to 3.5% of naive CD8, 2.3% of memory CD4, and more than 0.35% of memory CD8 clonotypes were shared across several donors. Only blood was sampled, and tissue TCR repertoires likely differ from those in blood. Naive subsets generally had larger estimated clonotype richness than memory subsets. Based on pairwise subsampling, the degree of clonotype sharing among donors was expected to be affected by sequencing depth. Higher generation probabilities were observed for clonotypes shared by all four sorted-subset donors than for non-shared clonotypes.

A note on this clone: Its antigen has not been determined. One base away there is no much larger clone; base qualities are not given. Other DNA sequences in this sample translate to the same CDR3.

The donors were healthy, HIV-negative adults who had no recently reported acute infections or vaccinations. Only Caucasian adults living in Nashville, Tennessee, USA were represented among the donors. Magnetic negative selection was used to enrich CD4+ T cells, after which naive cells were positively selected on CD45RA and the negative fraction became the memory subset. After blood collection by leukapheresis, PBMCs were isolated using Ficoll-Histopaque density gradient centrifugation and then cryopreserved in the vapor phase of liquid nitrogen. Analytical flow cytometry was used to check the purity and quantity of every magnetically sorted T cell population. Genomic DNA was isolated from each sorted fraction and quantified by UV absorbance on a Nanodrop 2000c. TCR CDR3 regions were amplified from genomic DNA by multiplex PCR using the deep immunoSEQ assay. For each cell subset, the extracted genomic DNA was distributed evenly across all wells of several immunoSEQ 96-well plates, and each plate served as one replicate. For sorted subsets, about 200 ng genomic DNA, equal to 30,000 to 35,000 T cell genomes, was loaded into each replicate PCR. Purified libraries were quantified with a Qubit 3.0 fluorometer, sized on a Bioanalyzer 2100, and re-quantified with the KAPA Library Quantification kit. A separate single-read 150-cycle Illumina NextSeq 550 flow cell was used to sequence each immunoSEQ 96-well plate. In the source study's methods: The immunoSEQ output contained only junctional sequences without quality scores, so filtering could not match that applied to full-length reads. To assign V/J genes and CDR3, sequences were annotated using PyIR, a Python wrapper for IgBLAST v1.9, with IMGT germline references. Any read was removed if the V/J assignment was weak (E-value above 1e-6), the CDR3 was missing, or the read contained stop codons, out-of-frame junctions, or ambiguous translated residues. A V3J clonotype was defined by an identical inferred V gene, J gene, and CDR3 amino acid sequence. To compute the percentage overlap between repertoires, the number of shared unique clonotypes was divided by the size of the smaller repertoire. Repertoire richness was assessed with RTK rarefaction, the Chao1 estimator, and Recon v2.1 estimates of unobserved clonotypes. Generation probabilities were computed with OLGA for all TCRbeta clonotypes obtained by the gDNA method from a handful of donors. TCRdb's version of the immuneACCESS table is confined to in-frame rearrangements and falls short of the full clone set. An unresolved V gene accounts for under half of the shortfall where checked; the remainder is of unknown origin. That table is the source of V, J and clone size, and D and trimming were worked out from the DNA. The sample table shows about 1.5 million clones, and 95% to 99% are seen once. Around 0.45% of the sample is in the top ten clones.

Sequences MNHEY (CDR1) and SMNVEV (CDR2) are obtained from the germline V gene (reference sequence). Trimming takes 2 bases from V and 4 bases from J, and the germline ends sit 6 bases apart. CDR3 length: 13 amino acids, cysteine to phenylalanine. The sequence is cut down to CDR3 DNA, 39 bases in frame from base 1. The rearrangement joined TRBV27 to TRBJ2-1; the D gene assignment is ambiguous. The material sequenced was naive CD4+ T cells sorted from blood. The intended sense of this specimen's cell subset or site label: CD45RA+ positively selected. The TCR sequence derives from a man younger than 45 in good health. The DNA sequence is as follows: TGTGCCAGCAGTTTACGGCGGTACAATGAGCAGTTCTTC. It encodes CASSLRRYNEQFF.